Below, 10 T cell receptor beta chains from the same sample are listed, as sequenced in a study of cytomegalovirus exposure and HLA in healthy donors. The PCR used 60 Vbeta and 13 Jbeta primers. Measured with immunoSEQ multiplex PCR; TCRdb has only the in-frame clones, and not every one. Counted here are some 190,000 clones, more than 65% occurring once; the ten biggest clones make up about 3%. The sample comprised PBMCs. Receptors were obtained from a female donor in good health and CMV-seronegative.

The chain is built from TRBV7-9 and TRBJ1-3; no definite D call. Germline V lookup: CDR1 SEHNR, CDR2 FQNEAQ (reference sequence). The CDR3 is made up of 14 amino acids. Between the trimmed V and J ends, which lost 1 base and 0 bases, there was a span of 4 bases. This CDR3 is CASSLGSSGNTIYF. As DNA, the CDR3 is TGTGCCAGCAGCTTAGGTAGCTCTGGAAACACCATATATTTT.

The genes are TRBV5-4 and TRBJ1-2, with 7 bases identical to TRBD1. CDR1 and CDR2 (germline): SGHNT, YYREEE (reference sequence). The CDR3 consists of 13 residues. With V trimmed by 4 bases and J by 4 bases, 4 bases remained unmatched. CDR3 in amino acids: CASSMTGPYGYTF. The CDR3 nucleotides are TGTGCCAGCAGCATGACAGGGCCCTATGGCTACACCTTC.

This clone was counted once. The rearrangement uses TRBV4-2 and TRBJ2-1, with TRBD1 matching over 7 bases. CDR3 size: 13 residues. V lost 3 bases, J lost 7 bases, and 3 bases stayed unmatched. Germline-derived CDR1 and CDR2 are LGHNA and YNFKEQ. CDR3 amino acids: CASSQKGQNEQFF. The CDR3 bases are TGTGCCAGCAGCCAGAAGGGACAGAATGAGCAGTTCTTC.

This clone was seen a handful of times. The chain combines TRBV5-4 with TRBJ1-2; TRBD1 aligns across 8 bases. The V segment lost 4 bases and the J segment 2 bases; nucleotides outside the gene matches: 7. This CDR3 is built from 15 residues. CDR1 SGHNT and CDR2 YYREEE come from the germline V gene (reference sequence). CDR3 coding DNA: TGTGCCAGCAGCCCGGACAGGGATTTAAACTATGGCTACACCTTC. Translating gives CASSPDRDLNYGYTF. Full variable domain (remainder filled in from reference TRBV5-4 and TRBJ1-2): ETGVTQSPTHLIKTRGQQVTLRCSSQSGHNTVSWYQQALGQGPQFIFQYYREEENGRGNFPPRFSGLQFPNYSSELNVNALELDDSALYLCASSPDRDLNYGYTFGSGTRLTVV.

This clone was detected only a few times. The rearrangement uses TRBV11-2 and TRBJ2-1; perhaps TRBD2 as D (5 bases). The CDR3 sequence is 15 residues long. V was pared by 1 base and J by 8 bases, with 15 bases between. CDR1 is SGHAT, CDR2 FQNNGV, per germline. CDR3 in DNA: TGTGCCAGCAGCTTAGGAAGCGGAGGAGGTCATGAGCAGTTCTTC. Protein sequence: CASSLGSGGGHEQFF.

The chain carries TRBV27 and TRBJ2-7, with D perhaps matching TRBD1 (6 bases). CDR1 and CDR2 (germline): MNHEY, SMNVEV (reference sequence). Trimming cost V 3 bases and J 4 bases, with 25 bases left between them. The CDR3 has 18 amino acids. The CDR3 spells CASSFTPPDSVLGYEQYF. CDR3 bases: TGTGCCAGCAGTTTCACCCCTCCGGACAGCGTACTGGGGTACGAGCAGTACTTC.

Note on this clone: Other nucleotide sequences from this sample produce the same CDR3. The chain joins TRBV5-1 to TRBJ1-1, with D unclear. Germline values: CDR1 SGHRS, CDR2 YFSETQ. The CDR3 consists of 13 residues. Trimming pared 4 bases from V and 1 base from J, leaving 8 bases between. CDR3 in amino acids: CASSSTANTEAFF. Here the CDR3 DNA reads TGCGCCAGCAGCAGCACAGCGAACACTGAAGCTTTCTTT.

V and J are TRBV7-9 and TRBJ2-6, with a possible D match to TRBD1 (7 bases). Germline CDR1 and CDR2: SEHNR and FQNEAQ (reference sequence). The V and J ends lost 2 bases and 4 bases respectively, with 12 bases between them. The CDR3 covers 16 residues. The CDR3 reads CASSLKGAGGANVLTF. The CDR3 DNA reads TGTGCCAGCAGCTTAAAGGGGGCGGGGGGGGCCAACGTCCTGACTTTC. Combining the CDR3 with reference TRBV7-9 and TRBJ2-6 gives the whole variable domain DTGVSQNPRHKITKRGQNVTFRCDPISEHNRLYWYRQTLGQGPEFLTYFQNEAQLEKSRLLSDRFSAERPKGSFSTLEIQRTEQGDSAMYLCASSLKGAGGANVLTFGAGSRLTVL.

This clone appeared a single time. J is TRBJ2-3 and V is TRBV5-6; a possible D gene is TRBD2 (5 bases). Looked up from germline, CDR1 is SGHDT and CDR2 is YYEEEE. The CDR3 covers 14 residues. Trimming removed 4 bases from V and 5 bases from J, with 14 bases in between. CDR3 nucleotides: TGTGCCAGCAGCCGTGGGCCCGGGGAAGATACGCAGTATTTT. Its translation is CASSRGPGEDTQYF.

This chain links TRBV6-1 with TRBJ2-7; 9 nucleotides align to TRBD1. CDR1 is MNHNS, CDR2 SASEGT, per germline. The CDR3 is 15 residues long. The ends lost 8 bases at V and 0 bases at J; junction bases unmatched: 8. The chain's CDR3 is CASVRGTGSSYEQYF. In DNA, the CDR3 is TGTGCCAGCGTGCGGGGGACAGGGAGCTCCTACGAGCAGTACTTC.